The T cell receptor (beta chain) under discussion was sequenced for a study of radiation and T cells in renal cell carcinoma. V was cut by 0 bases and J by 3 bases, with 12 bases left in between. The CDR3 totals 15 residues. Germline V lookup: CDR1 SGHRS, CDR2 YFSETQ. Sequencing used immunoSEQ multiplex PCR; TCRdb keeps in-frame clones, though not all of them. The profile shows around 170,000 clones, about 87% of them singletons. As for time point: blood 4 weeks post-SBRT, at nephrectomy. As to treatment: 15 Gy SBRT to primary tumor, nephrectomy 4 weeks later. The rearrangement links TRBV5-1 to TRBJ2-5; D tentatively fits TRBD1 or TRBD2 (5 bases each). Sequencing was performed on blood, taken from a patient whose treatment included radiotherapy and nephrectomy. The sequence came from a woman aged 45-65 years with renal cell carcinoma. The CDR3 here is CASSLEGVREETQYF. The DNA for the CDR3 is TGCGCCAGCAGCTTGGAAGGGGTGCGGGAAGAGACCCAGTACTTC.